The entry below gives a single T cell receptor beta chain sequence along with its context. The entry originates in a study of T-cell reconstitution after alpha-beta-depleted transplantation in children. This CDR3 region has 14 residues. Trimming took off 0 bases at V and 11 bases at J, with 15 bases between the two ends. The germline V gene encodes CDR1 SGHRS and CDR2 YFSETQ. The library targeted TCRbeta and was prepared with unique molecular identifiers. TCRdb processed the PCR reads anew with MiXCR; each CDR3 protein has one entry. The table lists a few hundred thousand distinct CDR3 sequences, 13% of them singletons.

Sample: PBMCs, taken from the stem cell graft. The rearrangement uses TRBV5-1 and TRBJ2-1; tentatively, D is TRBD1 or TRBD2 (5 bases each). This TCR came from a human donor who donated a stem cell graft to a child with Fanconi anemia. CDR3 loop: CASSLDGTGYKQFF. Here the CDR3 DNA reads TGCGCCAGCAGCTTGGATGGGACGGGGTACAAGCAGTTCTTC.